Many counts were recorded for the clone carrying this TCR beta chain. Its antigen is unknown. What was amplified from RNA transcripts were TCR beta CDR3 regions. HTBI primers drove first-round RT-PCR of the TCR CDR3. TCRdb recomputed calls from the multiplex PCR reads with MiXCR, one row per CDR3 protein. The data contain more than 500,000 distinct CDR3 sequences, about 45% of them singletons. This CDR3 contains 12 residues. The V and J ends lost 0 bases and 9 bases respectively, with 8 bases between them. Germline CDR1 is MNHNS and CDR2 is SASEGT. The data stem from a study of T cells in Graves' hyperthyroidism and ophthalmopathy. Study observations and caveats: In blood, most of the thyroid clonotypes expanded above 0.001 were also present.

The genes are TRBV6-1 and TRBJ2-5; D gene unclear. Sequenced: peripheral blood or thyroid tissue (not recorded which). This clonotype was obtained from an adult woman with Graves' disease, either hyperthyroidism or ophthalmopathy (not recorded which). CDR3 region: CASSEARPPQYF. CDR3 sequence (DNA): TGTGCCAGCAGTGAAGCGCGTCCGCCCCAGTACTTC.